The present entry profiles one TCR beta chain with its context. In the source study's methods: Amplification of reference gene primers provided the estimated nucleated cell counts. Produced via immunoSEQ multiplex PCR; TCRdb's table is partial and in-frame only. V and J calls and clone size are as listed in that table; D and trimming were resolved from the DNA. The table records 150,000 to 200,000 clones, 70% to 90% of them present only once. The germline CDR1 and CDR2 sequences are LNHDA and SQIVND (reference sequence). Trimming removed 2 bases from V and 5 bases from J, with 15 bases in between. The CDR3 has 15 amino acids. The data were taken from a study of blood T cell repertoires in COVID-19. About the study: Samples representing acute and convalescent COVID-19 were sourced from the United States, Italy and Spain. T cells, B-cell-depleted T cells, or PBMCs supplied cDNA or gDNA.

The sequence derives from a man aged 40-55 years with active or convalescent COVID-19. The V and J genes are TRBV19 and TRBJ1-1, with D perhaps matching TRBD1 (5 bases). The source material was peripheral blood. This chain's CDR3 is CASSILGTGETEAFF. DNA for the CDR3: TGTGCCAGTAGTATACTCGGGACGGGGGAAACTGAAGCTTTCTTT.